Listed here are 18 T cell receptor beta chains from one sample, sequenced in a study of blood T cell repertoires in COVID-19. The protocol was immunoSEQ multiplex PCR, while the TCRdb copy is restricted to in-frame clones and leaves out a portion. The data show around 41,000 clones, about 90% seen once. Sample: peripheral blood. These receptors were collected from a woman at least 80 years old with active COVID-19.

This CDR3 reads CASSPGQGAYNSPLHF. The DNA for the CDR3 is TGTGCCAGCAGCCCGGGACAGGGGGCCTATAATTCACCCCTCCACTTT. The V gene is TRBV9, the J gene TRBJ1-6; 11 bases fit TRBD1. The CDR3 spans 16 residues. CDR1 is SGDLS, CDR2 YYNGEE, per germline. Losses at the gene ends were 4 bases for V and 2 bases for J; bases not matched to a gene: 2.

This clone is a singleton in its sample. This chain uses TRBV5-1 with TRBJ2-1, with 7 bases fitting TRBD1. The CDR3 sequence is 15 residues long. Germline CDR1 and CDR2: SGHRS and YFSETQ. V shed 6 bases and J 0 bases; nucleotides not matched to a gene: 6. CDR3 DNA: TGCGCCAGCACCGTGACAGGGAGCTCCTACAATGAGCAGTTCTTC. Protein sequence: CASTVTGSSYNEQFF.

A word on this clone: This sample includes further DNA sequences coding for the same CDR3. This rearrangement joins TRBV30 to TRBJ1-1; D not resolved. This CDR3 spans 12 amino acids. The V end lost 3 bases, the J end lost 1 base, and 6 bases lay between the germline ends. From germline, CDR1 is GTSNPN and CDR2 SVGIG (reference sequence). The CDR3 coding sequence is TGTGCCTGGAGACGGGGGAACACTGAAGCTTTCTTT. Amino acids: CAWRRGNTEAFF.

The CDR3 sequence: CASSELQRGSGELFF. CDR3 sequence (DNA): TGCGCCAGCAGTGAGCTCCAGCGGGGGAGCGGGGAGCTGTTTTTT. V and J are TRBV10-2 and TRBJ2-2; 8 bases fit TRBD2. V shed 2 bases and J 7 bases; nucleotides not matched to a gene: 6. This CDR3 spans 15 amino acids. Per the germline V gene, CDR1 is WSHSY and CDR2 is SAAADI.

This chain connects TRBV14 to TRBJ2-7; 9 bases fit TRBD1. The CDR3 contains 16 residues. J gave up 6 bases and V 3 bases, and 12 bases lay outside the gene matches. The germline CDR1 and CDR2 sequences are SGHDN and FVKESK. The CDR3 DNA is TGTGCCAGCAGCCATAACACTGCCGGGACAGGGCTCGAGCAGTACTTC. It encodes CASSHNTAGTGLEQYF.

The J gene is TRBJ1-2, the V gene TRBV7-2, with 8 bases that match TRBD1. This CDR3 contains 15 residues. Germline V gene lookup returns CDR1 SGHTA and CDR2 FQGNSA. V trimming: 4 bases; J trimming: 5 bases; junction bases outside the gene matches: 9. In nucleotides, the CDR3 is TGTGCCAGCAGCTCCGGTGGAACAGGGGGATATGGCTACACCTTC. Its protein product is CASSSGGTGGYGYTF.

The J gene is TRBJ1-2, the V gene TRBV28; a weak D match, TRBD1 (5 bases). Trimming pared 8 bases from V and 4 bases from J, leaving 14 bases between. This CDR3 contains 13 residues. The germline V gene encodes CDR1 MDHEN and CDR2 SYDVKM. CDR3 coding DNA: TGTGCCAGCTCCAGGGAGGACCTCTATGGCTACACCTTC. Translated, it gives CASSREDLYGYTF.

As regards this clone: Different DNA sequences within this sample yield the same CDR3. V is TRBV11-2 and J is TRBJ2-3; D uncertain. V was cut by 5 bases and J by 2 bases, with 2 bases left in between. The CDR3 consists of 11 residues. Germline CDR1 reads SGHAT; CDR2 reads FQNNGV. The CDR3 here is CASSHTDTQYF. CDR3 nucleotide sequence: TGTGCCAGCAGCCACACAGATACGCAGTATTTT.

This clone occurred a few times. The V gene is TRBV10-3, the J gene TRBJ1-1, with 8 bases that match TRBD1. V lost 6 bases and J lost 11; bases outside the gene matches: 5. Per germline, CDR1 ENHRY and CDR2 SYGVKD. This CDR3 spans 11 amino acids. The chain's CDR3 is CAISEQGAAFF. The CDR3 bases are TGTGCCATCAGCGAGCAGGGGGCCGCTTTCTTT.

V usage is TRBV5-4 and J usage is TRBJ2-3; 7 bases are shared with TRBD1. The V gene's germline CDR1 is SGHNT and CDR2 YYREEE (reference sequence). V dropped 4 bases and J dropped 3; count of bases not matched to a gene: 5. The CDR3 length is 14 residues. In DNA form, the CDR3 reads TGTGCCAGCAGCCGAAGGGGGCTAACAGATACGCAGTATTTT. As protein: CASSRRGLTDTQYF.

The V gene is TRBV9, the J gene TRBJ1-5, with D hard to call. V gave up 0 bases and J gave up 7 bases, with 14 bases separating them. Germline values: CDR1 SGDLS, CDR2 YYNGEE. The CDR3 is 15 residues long. CDR3 protein: CASSVGGNRGQPQHF. The CDR3 DNA reads TGTGCCAGCAGCGTAGGAGGGAACAGAGGGCAGCCCCAGCATTTT.

The chain carries TRBV19 and TRBJ2-4; 7 nucleotides agree with TRBD2. The CDR3 extends over 15 amino acids. Trimming cost V 5 bases and J 1 base; bases outside gene matches: 5. Germline-derived CDR1 and CDR2 are LNHDA and SQIVND (reference sequence). In DNA form, the CDR3 reads TGTGCCAGTAGTGAAGGACTAGGGGCCAAAAACATTCAGTACTTC. Translating gives CASSEGLGAKNIQYF.

The chain joins TRBV6-2 or TRBV6-3 to TRBJ2-3; possibly TRBD2 for D (6 bases). This CDR3 region has 15 residues. Deletions cut 5 bases from V and 5 bases from J, with 17 bases between. Per the germline V gene, CDR1 is MNHEY and CDR2 is SVGEGT. The CDR3 DNA reads as TGTGCCAGCAGTCGAGGGACTTCTTTGATAGATACGCAGTATTTT. Amino acids: CASSRGTSLIDTQYF.

The rearrangement links TRBV27 to TRBJ2-7; 10 bases map to TRBD2. Germline assignment: CDR1 MNHEY and CDR2 SMNVEV (reference sequence). The CDR3 length is 14 residues. Trimming cost V 2 bases and J 3 bases; bases outside gene matches: 1. CDR3 region: CASSLRTSGYEQYF. For the CDR3, the DNA is TGTGCCAGCAGTTTACGGACTAGCGGCTACGAGCAGTACTTC.

The V and J genes are TRBV6-2 or TRBV6-3 and TRBJ2-3; no clear D. The CDR3 has 12 amino acids. The germline V and J ends were trimmed by 5 bases and 5 bases, with 8 bases remaining between them. Germline V gene data show CDR1 as MNHEY and CDR2 as SVGEGT. CDR3 sequence: CASSPTGDTQYF. CDR3 nucleotide sequence: TGTGCCAGCAGTCCAACCGGAGATACGCAGTATTTT.

This chain uses TRBV5-1 with TRBJ1-6; a possible D gene is TRBD1 (6 bases). The length of the CDR3 is 14 residues. V gave up 3 bases and J gave up 7 bases, with 11 bases separating them. Germline V CDR1 and CDR2: SGHRS, YFSETQ. The CDR3: CASSWTASNSPLHF. In DNA form, the CDR3 reads TGCGCCAGCAGCTGGACAGCCTCCAATTCACCCCTCCACTTT.

Only one count was recorded for this clone. This sequence joins TRBV28 and TRBJ1-2, with 8 nucleotides matching TRBD1. The length of the CDR3 is 14 residues. With V trimmed by 5 bases and J by 8 bases, 10 bases remained unmatched. The V gene's germline CDR1 is MDHEN and CDR2 SYDVKM. Here the CDR3 reads CASSNPQGARGYTF. CDR3 nucleotides: TGTGCCAGCAGTAATCCTCAGGGGGCGCGAGGCTACACCTTC.

The chain is built from TRBV10-3 and TRBJ1-2; D unclear. Trimming cost V 2 bases and J 0 bases, with 4 bases left between them. Germline CDR1 reads ENHRY; CDR2 reads SYGVKD. CDR3 length equals 13 residues. The CDR3 DNA reads as TGTGCCATCAGTGAGAACACTAACTATGGCTACACCTTC. The encoded protein is CAISENTNYGYTF.